This TCR beta chain was captured in a study of blood T cells in healthy people across ages. V gave up 3 bases and J gave up 2 bases; unmatched junction bases: 9. Germline V gene sequence: CDR1 SGHAT, CDR2 FQNNGV. The CDR3 is made up of 18 amino acids. Combining a sample-barcoded 5' primer with a J-beta primer mix, a second PCR ran for roughly 7 to 11 cycles. TCRdb recomputed calls from the 5' RACE reads with MiXCR, one row per CDR3 protein. The profile shows hundreds of thousands of distinct CDR3 sequences, about 24% of them singletons. The same data also contributed to another study, on T cells of mothers and their children.

The sample comprised blood. The TCR was taken from a boy aged 5-17 years in good health. The chain joins TRBV11-2 to TRBJ2-5, with TRBD2 identical over 13 bases. The CDR3 reads CASSFPQRLAGGQETQYF. The CDR3 DNA sequence: TGTGCCAGCAGCTTCCCCCAGAGACTAGCGGGGGGACAAGAGACCCAGTACTTC.